These 32 T cell receptor beta chains originate from one sample sequenced in a study of shared clonotypes between healthy human individuals. The repertoire was sequenced with immunoSEQ multiplex PCR; TCRdb's copy has only in-frame clones and lacks some. The sample consists of about 2.3 million clones, around 90% of them appearing once. The specimen was naive CD4+ T cells from PBMCs. Regarding subset: CD45RA+ positively selected. The source is a man younger than 30 in good health. Some clones in this sample may be carry-over from other donors' samples.

V usage is TRBV5-6 and J usage is TRBJ1-6; D is uncertain. The CDR3 runs to 17 residues. Germline CDR1 is SGHDT and CDR2 is YYEEEE. V lost 2 bases, J lost 6 bases, and 18 bases lay in between. The CDR3 DNA is TGTGCCAGCAGCTTAATTACCGCCAGAGGCGGTAATTCACCCCTCCACTTT. Translating gives CASSLITARGGNSPLHF.

The chain uses TRBV27 and TRBJ2-7; D perhaps matches TRBD2 (6 bases). The germline CDR1 and CDR2 sequences are MNHEY and SMNVEV (reference sequence). V dropped 3 bases and J dropped 8 bases, with 17 bases sitting between them. The CDR3 contains 14 residues. The CDR3 DNA is TGTGCCAGCAGTTTGTATGGGACTTCGGGAAAGCAGTACTTC. Translated: CASSLYGTSGKQYF.

As to this clone: Other DNA sequences of this sample code for an identical CDR3. The CDR3 DNA sequence: TGTGCCACTCGCGAGGGCAATCAGCCCCAGCATTTT. This translates into CATREGNQPQHF. This chain links TRBV19 with TRBJ1-5, with D hard to call. In germline, CDR1 is LNHDA, CDR2 SQIVND (reference sequence). The CDR3 spans 12 residues. Trimming shortened V by 10 bases and J by 2 bases, and 9 bases separated the two germline ends. Full variable domain (rest looked up from reference TRBV19 and TRBJ1-5): DGGITQSPKYLFRKEGQNVTLSCEQNLNHDAMYWYRQDPGQGLRLIYYSQIVNDFQKGDIAEGYSVSREKKESFPLTVTSAQKNPTAFYLCATREGNQPQHFGDGTRLSIL.

V gene TRBV6-1 combines with J gene TRBJ1-3; D may be TRBD1 (6 bases). The V gene lost 7 bases and the J gene lost 8 bases, with 18 bases spanning the gap. CDR1 is MNHNS and CDR2 is SASEGT in the germline V gene. This CDR3 contains 14 residues. CDR3 residues: CASTLGGHSDTIYF. The CDR3, as DNA: TGTGCCAGCACTCTCGGGGGGCATTCAGACACCATATATTTT.

The chain links TRBV10-3 to TRBJ1-3; 10 bases fit TRBD1. Germline values: CDR1 ENHRY, CDR2 SYGVKD. V lost 6 bases, J lost 5 bases, and 7 bases stayed unmatched. CDR3 length: 15 amino acids. The CDR3 bases are TGTGCCATCAGAGGGACAGGGGAAGTTCGAAACACCATATATTTT. Protein sequence: CAIRGTGEVRNTIYF.

The rearrangement uses TRBV2 and TRBJ1-1; a weak D match, TRBD1 (5 bases). The length of the CDR3 is 14 residues. V was pared by 5 bases and J by 2 bases, with 12 bases between. Per the germline V gene, CDR1 is SNHLY and CDR2 is FYNNEI. The CDR3: CASSTGTVNTEAFF. The CDR3 nucleotides read TGTGCCAGCAGTACCGGGACGGTCAACACTGAAGCTTTCTTT.

Comments on this clone: Within the sample, other DNA sequences also encode this same CDR3. The chain is built from TRBV7-9 and TRBJ2-1; D gene uncertain. The germline gives CDR1 SEHNR, CDR2 FQNEAQ (reference sequence). This CDR3 comprises 12 residues. Deletions cut 3 bases from V and 3 bases from J, with 3 bases between. CDR3 sequence: CASSLVYNEQFF. The CDR3 DNA reads as TGTGCCAGCAGCTTGGTCTACAATGAGCAGTTCTTC.

This clone was seen a single time. This chain's CDR3 is CASSYDRKGQYF. CDR3 sequence (DNA): TGTGCCAGCAGTTATGACCGAAAGGGCCAGTACTTC. V is TRBV2 and J is TRBJ2-5; D is undetermined. This CDR3 is built from 12 residues. V lost 5 bases and J 10 bases, leaving 14 bases between the germline ends. Germline lookup yields CDR1 SNHLY and CDR2 FYNNEI.

The chain joins TRBV11-2 to TRBJ2-7; 14 positions match TRBD2. There are 15 residues in the CDR3. V shed 4 bases and J 9 bases; nucleotides not matched to a gene: 8. Germline CDR1 and CDR2: SGHAT and FQNNGV. The CDR3 protein is CASSSRGLAGDPQYF. Written as DNA, the CDR3 is TGTGCCAGCAGCTCCCGGGGACTAGCGGGAGATCCGCAGTACTTC. The whole variable domain, filled in from reference TRBV11-2 and TRBJ2-7, reads EAGVAQSPRYKIIEKRQSVAFWCNPISGHATLYWYQQILGQGPKLLIQFQNNGVVDDSQLPKDRFSAERLKGVDSTLKIQPAKLEDSAVYLCASSSRGLAGDPQYFGPGTRLTVT.

The gene calls are TRBV7-9 and TRBJ2-2, with D uncertain. The CDR3 loop spans 14 amino acids. Germline-derived CDR1 and CDR2 are SEHNR and FQNEAQ (reference sequence). Trimming removed 5 bases from V and 7 bases from J, with 14 bases in between. The CDR3 bases are TGTGCCAGCAGCCTCGGGCTATACCTCGGGGAGCTGTTTTTT. Protein: CASSLGLYLGELFF.

The chain couples TRBV11-3 to TRBJ2-7; 12 nucleotides line up with TRBD2. This CDR3 region has 15 residues. CDR1 is SGHNT and CDR2 is YENEEA in the germline V gene. With 5 bases clipped from V and 5 bases from J, the junction kept 7 bases outside the gene matches. The CDR3 nucleotides read TGTGCCAGCAGCCAGACTAGCGGGAGCGGCAACGAGCAGTACTTC. Translated: CASSQTSGSGNEQYF.

V usage is TRBV4-1 and J usage is TRBJ2-2; TRBD2 matches 12 bases. V was clipped by 4 bases and J by 1 base; unmatched bases: 1. In germline, CDR1 is MGHRA, CDR2 YSYEKL. This CDR3 comprises 16 residues. The CDR3 coding sequence is TGCGCCAGCAGCCCTAGCGGGAGGGTGAACACCGGGGAGCTGTTTTTT. This translates into CASSPSGRVNTGELFF.

This clone was observed a single time. The gene calls are TRBV28 and TRBJ2-5; D remains unclear. The J call may not be correct, given that the DNA end is closer to TRBJ2-7. The CDR3 extends over 13 amino acids. Germline V gene data show CDR1 as MDHEN and CDR2 as SYDVKM. CDR3 sequence (DNA): TGTGCCAGCAGTTTAACCCGGGTCTACGAGCAGTACTTC. It translates to CASSLTRVYEQYF.

The chain employs TRBV28 and TRBJ2-5; TRBD2 aligns across 10 bases. This CDR3 region has 16 residues. Germline CDR1 MDHEN, CDR2 SYDVKM. V shed 5 bases, J shed 7 bases, and the junction held 13 bases outside the gene matches. CDR3 residues: CASSVSRLAGVGTQYF. DNA of the CDR3: TGTGCCAGCAGTGTATCCCGGCTAGCGGGAGTCGGGACCCAGTACTTC.

In its sample, this clone was seen once. The chain couples TRBV6-5 to TRBJ2-7; 7 bases are a match to TRBD1. V lost 3 bases to trimming and J lost 3 bases; unmatched junction nucleotides: 8. CDR1 is MNHEY, CDR2 SVGAGI, per germline. The CDR3 covers 15 residues. CDR3 DNA: TGTGCCAGCAGTTATACCGGGACAGACTTCTACGAGCAGTACTTC. Translation: CASSYTGTDFYEQYF.

This chain links TRBV5-6 with TRBJ1-2; a possible D gene is TRBD1 (5 bases). V gave up 1 base and J gave up 4 bases, with 11 bases separating them. The CDR3 is made up of 14 amino acids. Germline CDR1 and CDR2: SGHDT and YYEEEE. CDR3 in amino acids: CASSLMRGSYGYTF. The CDR3 DNA follows: TGTGCCAGCAGCTTGATGAGGGGCTCCTATGGCTACACCTTC.

Here the CDR3 DNA reads TGCGCCAGCAGCTTAGGGACTAGCCACTCGGGAGATACGCAGTATTTT. This sequence encodes CASSLGTSHSGDTQYF. This chain connects TRBV5-1 to TRBJ2-3; TRBD2 agrees at 9 bases. The CDR3 runs 16 residues. V shed 2 bases, J shed 5 bases, and the junction held 9 bases outside the gene matches. The germline V gene encodes CDR1 SGHRS and CDR2 YFSETQ.

The chain carries TRBV21-1 and TRBJ2-1; the table's D call of TRBD2 was not tested on the DNA. TRBV21-1 is classified as a pseudogene. This CDR3 contains 16 residues. This CDR3 is CASSSPTWEGYNEQFF. CDR3 nucleotide sequence: TGTGCCAGCAGCAGCCCGACCTGGGAGGGCTACAATGAGCAGTTCTTC.

In this sample, this clone turned up once. The chain couples TRBV4-1 to TRBJ2-7, with D possibly being TRBD1 (6 bases). CDR1 and CDR2 from the germline V gene are MGHRA and YSYEKL. The CDR3 extends over 14 amino acids. V shed 2 bases and J shed 3 bases, with 11 bases lying between them. Here the CDR3 DNA reads TGCGCCAGCAGCCAAACAGGGACCTACTACGAGCAGTACTTC. This encodes CASSQTGTYYEQYF.

The chain is built from TRBV9 and TRBJ2-1, with D possibly matching TRBD1 (5 bases). The V and J ends lost 1 base and 6 bases respectively, with 14 bases between them. The CDR3 has 15 residues. From germline, CDR1 is SGDLS and CDR2 YYNGEE. The CDR3 loop is CASSVQGWLGNEQFF. The CDR3 DNA reads as TGTGCCAGCAGCGTACAGGGTTGGCTGGGCAATGAGCAGTTCTTC.

The chain carries TRBV30 and TRBJ2-5, with 9 bases fitting TRBD2. V lost 2 bases to trimming and J lost 1 base; unmatched junction nucleotides: 5. The germline V gene has CDR1 GTSNPN and CDR2 SVGIG (reference sequence). There are 15 residues in the CDR3. The CDR3 DNA is TGTGCCTGGAGTTCGGGACTAGCCTCCCAAGAGACCCAGTACTTC. It translates to CAWSSGLASQETQYF.

This clone occurred once. The chain combines TRBV18 with TRBJ1-3; 8 bases are shared with TRBD1. The germline CDR1 and CDR2 sequences are KGHSH and LQKENI. J lost 4 bases, V lost 6 bases, and 5 bases had no gene match. The CDR3 is 14 residues long. In nucleotides, the CDR3 is TGTGCCAGCTCTCTGGACAGGGACGGAAACACCATATATTTT. Its protein is CASSLDRDGNTIYF.

A single count supports this clone. CDR3 in amino acids: CASSLGAGGPQETQYF. CDR3 coding DNA: TGTGCCAGCAGCTTAGGTGCGGGAGGGCCACAAGAGACCCAGTACTTC. The chain links TRBV7-9 to TRBJ2-5, with 9 positions matching TRBD2. This CDR3 region has 16 residues. Losses at the gene ends were 1 base for V and 2 bases for J; bases not matched to a gene: 5. CDR1 and CDR2 from the germline V gene are SEHNR and FQNEAQ (reference sequence).

There are a few counts of this clone. The chain couples TRBV7-9 to TRBJ1-5; a possible D gene is TRBD1 (5 bases). Germline V gene data show CDR1 as SEHNR and CDR2 as FQNEAQ (reference sequence). V was trimmed by 7 bases and J by 2 bases, leaving 9 bases between them. The CDR3 runs to 13 residues. Written as DNA, the CDR3 is TGTGCCAGCACGGGGGGTGGCAATCAGCCCCAGCATTTT. Translating gives CASTGGGNQPQHF. Full variable domain (remainder filled in from reference TRBV7-9 and TRBJ1-5): DTGVSQNPRHKITKRGQNVTFRCDPISEHNRLYWYRQTLGQGPEFLTYFQNEAQLEKSRLLSDRFSAERPKGSFSTLEIQRTEQGDSAMYLCASTGGGNQPQHFGDGTRLSIL.

The table lists this clone with a count of one. The chain is built from TRBV30 and TRBJ1-4, with D unclear. The V end lost 2 bases, the J end lost 5 bases, and 12 bases lay between the germline ends. Germline CDR1 and CDR2: GTSNPN and SVGIG (reference sequence). The CDR3 covers 14 residues. The DNA of the CDR3 is TGTGCCTGGAGTTTAGGCAGAAGCAATGAAAAACTGTTTTTT. Amino acid sequence: CAWSLGRSNEKLFF.

The chain couples TRBV30 to TRBJ2-3; perhaps TRBD2 as D (5 bases). Trimming shortened V by 3 bases and J by 6 bases, and 13 bases separated the two germline ends. The CDR3 totals 13 residues. Germline V gene data show CDR1 as GTSNPN and CDR2 as SVGIG (reference sequence). The CDR3 loop is CAWSEGILDTQYF. The CDR3 nucleotides are TGTGCCTGGAGCGAGGGTATATTGGATACGCAGTATTTT.

Only one count was recorded for this clone. The chain is built from TRBV5-4 and TRBJ2-7; D perhaps matches TRBD1 (5 bases). Germline loops: CDR1 SGHNT, CDR2 YYREEE (reference sequence). V lost 0 bases, J lost 7 bases, and 17 bases lay in between. The CDR3 sequence is 15 residues long. The CDR3 nucleotides are TGTGCCAGCAGCTTGGCAACCCTAGGGGCCAAGGAGCAGTACTTC. Its translation is CASSLATLGAKEQYF.

The V and J genes are TRBV5-1 and TRBJ2-6; the D is unclear. Trimming removed 1 base at V and 0 bases at J, with 17 bases between. Germline-derived CDR1 and CDR2 are SGHRS and YFSETQ. The CDR3 spans 19 residues. The CDR3 DNA reads as TGCGCCAGCAGCTTGTTTTCAGGACCTTTTCTCTCTGGGGCCAACGTCCTGACTTTC. Translating gives CASSLFSGPFLSGANVLTF.

This rearrangement joins TRBV7-9 to TRBJ1-1; 7 positions agree with TRBD1. CDR3 size: 15 residues. Trimming removed 5 bases from V and 3 bases from J; junction bases left unmatched: 9. Per germline, CDR1 SEHNR and CDR2 FQNEAQ (reference sequence). The DNA of the CDR3 is TGTGCCAGCAGCCCCCAAGACAGGGCCGACACTGAAGCTTTCTTT. Translated: CASSPQDRADTEAFF.

This rearrangement joins TRBV28 to TRBJ1-2; 10 bases agree with TRBD1. J gave up 5 bases and V 7 bases, and 13 bases lay outside the gene matches. CDR1 is MDHEN and CDR2 is SYDVKM in the germline V gene. The CDR3 extends over 16 amino acids. Here the CDR3 reads CASKTGGEVFRYGYTF. The CDR3 region has the DNA TGTGCCAGCAAGACAGGGGGCGAGGTTTTTCGGTATGGCTACACCTTC.

The rearrangement uses TRBV18 and TRBJ2-2, with TRBD1 identical over 8 bases. CDR3 length equals 15 residues. In germline, CDR1 is KGHSH, CDR2 LQKENI. V lost 3 bases and J lost 4; bases outside the gene matches: 4. CDR3 DNA sequence: TGTGCCAGCTCACCCCCGGGACAGGTCACCGGGGAGCTGTTTTTT. Residues: CASSPPGQVTGELFF.

The chain couples TRBV5-1 to TRBJ1-1; D gene uncertain. CDR3 length: 17 residues. The V gene's germline CDR1 is SGHRS and CDR2 YFSETQ. V dropped 4 bases and J dropped 4 bases, with 23 bases sitting between them. The CDR3 region is CASSVGDGAAGGTEAFF. CDR3 nucleotides: TGCGCCAGCAGCGTTGGTGATGGCGCCGCGGGCGGCACTGAAGCTTTCTTT.